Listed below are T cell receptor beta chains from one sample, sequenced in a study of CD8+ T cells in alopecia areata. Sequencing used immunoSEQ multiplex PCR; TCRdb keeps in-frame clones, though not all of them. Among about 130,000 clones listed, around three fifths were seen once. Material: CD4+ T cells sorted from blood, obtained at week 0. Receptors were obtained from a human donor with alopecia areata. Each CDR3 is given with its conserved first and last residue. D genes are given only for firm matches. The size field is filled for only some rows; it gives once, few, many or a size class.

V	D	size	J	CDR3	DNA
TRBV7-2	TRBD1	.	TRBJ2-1	CASSPGQGTYNEQFF	TGTGCCAGCAGTCCAGGACAGGGCACCTACAATGAGCAGTTCTTC
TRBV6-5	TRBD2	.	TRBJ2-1	CASRGLAGPNEQFF	TGTGCCAGCAGAGGACTAGCGGGCCCCAATGAGCAGTTCTTC
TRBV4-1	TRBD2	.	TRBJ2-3	CASSLSGLAAGSQYF	TGCGCCAGCAGCCTTTCTGGACTAGCGGCAGGATCGCAGTATTTT
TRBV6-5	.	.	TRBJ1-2	CASTSPKVGYGYTF	TGTGCCAGCACCTCTCCCAAAGTGGGGTATGGCTACACCTTC
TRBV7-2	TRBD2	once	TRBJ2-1	CASRAGLAGPNEQFF	TGTGCCAGCAGAGCGGGACTAGCGGGGCCCAATGAGCAGTTCTTC
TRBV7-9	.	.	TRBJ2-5	CASSLGQYVETQYF	TGTGCCAGCAGCTTAGGACAGTACGTGGAGACCCAGTACTTC
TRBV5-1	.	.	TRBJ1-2	CASNPVFPNYGYTF	TGCGCCAGCAACCCTGTCTTTCCTAACTATGGCTACACCTTC
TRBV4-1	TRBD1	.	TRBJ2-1	CASSQGIGTDNEQFF	TGCGCCAGCAGCCAAGGGATCGGGACAGACAATGAGCAGTTCTTC
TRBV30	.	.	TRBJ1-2	CAWSTNYGYTF	TGTGCCTGGAGTACTAACTATGGCTACACCTTC
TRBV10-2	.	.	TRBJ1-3	CASSDGTAGNTIYF	TGCGCCAGCAGTGATGGGACTGCAGGAAACACCATATATTTT
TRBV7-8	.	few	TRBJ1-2	CASSLVGRGEDGYTF	TGTGCCAGCAGCTTAGTAGGCAGGGGCGAGGATGGCTACACCTTC
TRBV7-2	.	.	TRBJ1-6	CAARRSSNSPLHF	TGTGCCGCGAGGCGGTCATCCAATTCACCCCTCCACTTT
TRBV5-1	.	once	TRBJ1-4	CASSLGVGHEKLFF	TGCGCCAGCAGCTTGGGAGTTGGTCATGAAAAACTGTTTTTT
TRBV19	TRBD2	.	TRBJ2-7	CASSIDLAGGTYEQYF	TGTGCCAGTAGTATAGATCTAGCGGGAGGGACCTACGAGCAGTACTTC
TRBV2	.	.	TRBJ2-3	CASRGRREASTDTQYF	TGTGCCAGCAGGGGCCGGCGCGAGGCTAGCACAGATACGCAGTATTTT
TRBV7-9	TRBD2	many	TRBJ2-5	CATLSGRSSSRTQYF	TGTGCCACCCTAAGCGGGAGGTCCTCAAGTCGGACCCAGTACTTC
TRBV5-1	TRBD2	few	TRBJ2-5	CASSLASTSGGAGETQYF	TGCGCCAGCAGCTTGGCCTCGACTAGCGGGGGGGCTGGCGAGACCCAGTACTTC
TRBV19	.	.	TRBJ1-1	CASSIIRDTEAFF	TGTGCCAGTAGTATAATCAGGGACACTGAAGCTTTCTTT
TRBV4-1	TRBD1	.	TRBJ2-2	CASSQTTGTGASTGELFF	TGCGCCAGCAGCCAGACCACCGGGACAGGGGCAAGCACCGGGGAGCTGTTTTTT
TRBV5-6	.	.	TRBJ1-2	CASSLGWTNYGYTF	TGTGCCAGCAGCTTGGGGTGGACAAACTATGGCTACACCTTC
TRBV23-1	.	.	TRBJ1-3	CASSQSTLLETLNSGNTIYF	TGCGCCAGCAGTCAATCGACGTTACTTGAGACACTCAACTCTGGAAACACCATATATTTT
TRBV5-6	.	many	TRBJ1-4	CASSLPTNEKLFF	TGTGCCAGCAGCTTGCCAACTAATGAAAAACTGTTTTTT
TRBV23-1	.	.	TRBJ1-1	CASSLSGCTEAFF	TGCGCCAGCAGCCTTTCAGGGTGCACTGAAGCTTTCTTT
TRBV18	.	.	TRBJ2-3	CASSTDTQYF	TGTGCCAGCTCAACAGATACGCAGTATTTT
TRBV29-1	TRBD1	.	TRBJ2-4	CSVDRGQQNIQYF	TGCAGCGTTGACAGGGGGCAGCAAAACATTCAGTACTTC
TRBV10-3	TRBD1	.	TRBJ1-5	CAIRGTGGNQPQHF	TGTGCCATCAGAGGGACAGGGGGGAATCAGCCCCAGCATTTT
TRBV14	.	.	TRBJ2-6	CASSQDYGANVLTF	TGTGCCAGCAGCCAAGATTATGGGGCCAACGTCCTGACTTTC
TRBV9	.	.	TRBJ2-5	CASSVSPQEQETQYF	TGTGCCAGCAGCGTAAGCCCACAGGAGCAAGAGACCCAGTACTTC
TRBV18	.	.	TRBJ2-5	CASSGDVEETQYF	TGTGCCAGCTCAGGGGACGTCGAAGAGACCCAGTACTTC
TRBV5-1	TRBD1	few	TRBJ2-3	CASSFRQGQDTQYF	TGCGCCAGCAGCTTCCGACAGGGACAAGATACGCAGTATTTT
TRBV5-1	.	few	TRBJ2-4	CASSWTGRENIQYF	TGCGCCAGCAGCTGGACAGGGAGGGAAAACATTCAGTACTTC
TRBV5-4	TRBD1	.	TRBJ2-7	CASSARTGQGYNEQYF	TGTGCCAGCAGCGCACGAACGGGACAGGGGTACAACGAGCAGTACTTC
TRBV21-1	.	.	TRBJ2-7	CASSIRDSPYEQYF	TGTGCCAGCAGCATCCGGGACAGCCCCTACGAGCAGTACTTC
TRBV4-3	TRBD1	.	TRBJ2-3	CASSQSMGQGTTDTQYF	TGCGCCAGCAGCCAATCAATGGGACAGGGCACCACAGATACGCAGTATTTT
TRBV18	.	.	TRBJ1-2	CASSQNGGRGYTF	TGTGCCAGCTCTCAAAACGGGGGGCGAGGCTACACCTTC
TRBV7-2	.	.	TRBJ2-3	CASSLYGASTDTQYF	TGTGCCAGCAGCTTATACGGAGCTAGCACAGATACGCAGTATTTT
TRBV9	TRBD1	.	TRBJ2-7	CASSPDRDHYEQYF	TGTGCCAGCAGCCCGGACAGGGATCATTACGAGCAGTACTTC
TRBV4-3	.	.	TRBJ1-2	CASSQDIRDRAGYTF	TGCGCCAGCAGCCAAGATATCCGGGACCGGGCGGGCTACACCTTC
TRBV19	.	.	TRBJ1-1	CASNPQGRVNTEAFF	TGTGCCAGTAATCCGCAGGGTCGAGTAAACACTGAAGCTTTCTTT
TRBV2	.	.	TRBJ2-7	CASSEEGRGGEQYF	TGTGCCAGCAGTGAAGAGGGACGAGGAGGCGAGCAGTACTTC
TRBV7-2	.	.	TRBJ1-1	CASSLTTEAFF	TGTGCCAGCAGCTTAACCACTGAAGCTTTCTTT
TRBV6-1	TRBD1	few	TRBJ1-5	CASRADRGLWQPQHF	TGTGCCAGCAGGGCCGACAGGGGGCTATGGCAGCCCCAGCATTTT
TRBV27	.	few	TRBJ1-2	CASRPQASGYGYTF	TGTGCCAGCAGACCTCAGGCCTCGGGGTATGGCTACACCTTC
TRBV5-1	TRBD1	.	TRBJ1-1	CASSERDRGNSEAFF	TGCGCCAGCAGCGAAAGGGACAGGGGAAACTCTGAAGCTTTCTTT
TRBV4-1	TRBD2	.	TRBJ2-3	CASSQDHRTSGGEDTQYF	TGCGCCAGCAGCCAAGATCACCGGACTAGCGGGGGGGAAGATACGCAGTATTTT
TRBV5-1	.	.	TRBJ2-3	CASSFTTDTQYF	TGCGCCAGCAGCTTTACGACAGATACGCAGTATTTT
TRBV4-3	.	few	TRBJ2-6	CASSQGGSGANVLTF	TGCGCCAGCAGCCAAGGGGGTTCTGGGGCCAACGTCCTGACTTTC
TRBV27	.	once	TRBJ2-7	CASSSNSYEQYF	TGTGCCAGCAGTTCCAACTCCTACGAGCAGTACTTC
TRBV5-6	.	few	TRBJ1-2	CASSLAGVVYYGYTF	TGTGCCAGCAGCTTGGCGGGGGTAGTATACTATGGCTACACCTTC
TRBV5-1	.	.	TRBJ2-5	CASKYWGGETQYF	TGCGCCAGCAAGTATTGGGGTGGGGAGACCCAGTACTTC
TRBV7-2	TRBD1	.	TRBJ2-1	CASSRDSHNEQFF	TGTGCCAGCAGCCGGGACAGCCACAATGAGCAGTTCTTC